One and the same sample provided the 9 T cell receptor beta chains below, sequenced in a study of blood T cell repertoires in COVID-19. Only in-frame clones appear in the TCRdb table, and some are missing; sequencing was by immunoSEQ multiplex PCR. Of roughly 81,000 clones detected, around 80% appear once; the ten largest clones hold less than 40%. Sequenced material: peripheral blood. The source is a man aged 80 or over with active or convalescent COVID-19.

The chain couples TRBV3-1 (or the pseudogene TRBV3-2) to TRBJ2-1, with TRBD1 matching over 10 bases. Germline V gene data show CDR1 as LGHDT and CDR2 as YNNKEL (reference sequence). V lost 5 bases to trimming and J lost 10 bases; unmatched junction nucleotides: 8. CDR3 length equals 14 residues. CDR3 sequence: CASSNRQGAREQFF. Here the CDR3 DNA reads TGTGCCAGCAGCAATAGACAGGGGGCCAGGGAGCAGTTCTTC.

CDR3 amino acids: CASSGGTDGYTF. CDR3 nucleotide sequence: TGTGCCAGCAGTGGGGGGACGGATGGCTACACCTTC. The chain links TRBV27 to TRBJ1-2; a weak D match, TRBD1 (5 bases). The CDR3 is made up of 12 amino acids. Germline-derived CDR1 and CDR2 are MNHEY and SMNVEV (reference sequence). Trimming removed 5 bases at V and 6 bases at J, with 10 bases between.

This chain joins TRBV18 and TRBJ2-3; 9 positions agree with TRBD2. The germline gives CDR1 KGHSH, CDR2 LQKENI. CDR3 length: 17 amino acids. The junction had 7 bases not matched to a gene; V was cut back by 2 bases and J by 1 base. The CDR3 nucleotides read TGTGCCAGCTCACCAGTCGCGGGAGGGCATGGCACAGATACGCAGTATTTT. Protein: CASSPVAGGHGTDTQYF.

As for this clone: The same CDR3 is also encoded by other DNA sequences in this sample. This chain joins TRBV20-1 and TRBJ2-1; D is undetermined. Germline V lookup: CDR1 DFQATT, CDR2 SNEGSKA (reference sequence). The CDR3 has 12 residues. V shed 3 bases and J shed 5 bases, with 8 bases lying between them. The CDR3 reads CSASLVDNEQFF. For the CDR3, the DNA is TGCAGTGCTAGTCTCGTAGACAATGAGCAGTTCTTC.

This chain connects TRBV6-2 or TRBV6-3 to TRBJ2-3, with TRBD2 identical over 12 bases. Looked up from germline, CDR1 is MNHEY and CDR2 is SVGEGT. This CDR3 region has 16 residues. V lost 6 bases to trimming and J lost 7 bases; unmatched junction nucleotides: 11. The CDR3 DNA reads TGTGCCAGCAGCTGGACTAGCGGGAAGTTGGGAAATACGCAGTATTTT. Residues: CASSWTSGKLGNTQYF.

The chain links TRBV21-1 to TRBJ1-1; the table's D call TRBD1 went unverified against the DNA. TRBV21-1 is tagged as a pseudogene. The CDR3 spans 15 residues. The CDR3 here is CASRNRAGKNTEAFF. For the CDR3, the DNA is TGTGCCAGCAGAAACAGGGCGGGTAAGAACACTGAAGCTTTCTTT.

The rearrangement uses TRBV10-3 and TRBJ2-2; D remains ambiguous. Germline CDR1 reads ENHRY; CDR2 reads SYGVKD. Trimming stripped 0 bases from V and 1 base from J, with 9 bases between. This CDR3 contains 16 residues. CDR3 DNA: TGTGCCATCAGTGAGTCTTCCCTGCGGAACACCGGGGAGCTGTTTTTT. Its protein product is CAISESSLRNTGELFF.

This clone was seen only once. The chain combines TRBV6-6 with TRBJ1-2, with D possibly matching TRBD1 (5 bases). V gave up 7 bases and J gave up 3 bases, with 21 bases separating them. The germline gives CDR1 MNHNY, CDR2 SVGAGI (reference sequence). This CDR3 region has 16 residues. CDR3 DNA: TGTGCCAGCACCTCGGGGGGAAAACAAGCTGACTATGGCTACACCTTC. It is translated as CASTSGGKQADYGYTF.

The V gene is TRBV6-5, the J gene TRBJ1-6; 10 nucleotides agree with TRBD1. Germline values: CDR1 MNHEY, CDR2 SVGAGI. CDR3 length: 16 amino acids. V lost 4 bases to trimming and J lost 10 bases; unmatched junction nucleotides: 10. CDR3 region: CASSLTGTGVGSPLHF. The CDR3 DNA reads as TGTGCCAGCAGTTTAACCGGGACAGGGGTTGGCTCACCCCTCCACTTT.